This T cell receptor beta chain was recovered during a study of shared clonotypes between healthy human individuals. About this clone: This same CDR3 is encoded by further DNA sequences in the sample.

Investigators spread the genomic DNA of each subset evenly over several immunoSEQ plates. Here immunoSEQ multiplex PCR was the method, and the copy in TCRdb shows in-frame clones only, minus some. The sample includes some 500,000 clones, 90% to 97% of them seen just once. A split of CD4+ cells into CD45RA+ naive and CD45RA-negative memory subsets was performed. The CDR3 consists of 16 residues. Germline loops: CDR1 MGHDK, CDR2 SYGVNS. V lost 3 bases, J lost 4 bases, and 4 bases stayed unmatched. The sequencing input was naive CD4+ T cells sorted from blood. Subset in this sample: CD45RA+ positively selected. The chain links TRBV25-1 to TRBJ2-2, with 11 bases that match TRBD1. The TCR sequence derives from a woman under 40 in good health. This CDR3 reads CASSDPGTGGTGELFF. The CDR3 bases are TGTGCCAGCAGTGACCCCGGGACAGGGGGCACCGGGGAGCTGTTTTTT.